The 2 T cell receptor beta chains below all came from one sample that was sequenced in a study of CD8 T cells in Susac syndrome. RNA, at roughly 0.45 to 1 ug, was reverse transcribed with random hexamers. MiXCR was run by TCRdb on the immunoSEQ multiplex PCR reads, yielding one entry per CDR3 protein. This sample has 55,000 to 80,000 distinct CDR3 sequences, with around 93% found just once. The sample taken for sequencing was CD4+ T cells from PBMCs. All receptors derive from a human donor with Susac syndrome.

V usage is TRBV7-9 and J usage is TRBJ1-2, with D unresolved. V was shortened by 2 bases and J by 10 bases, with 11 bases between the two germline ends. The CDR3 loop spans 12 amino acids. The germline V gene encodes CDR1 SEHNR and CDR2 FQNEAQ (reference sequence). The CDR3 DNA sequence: TGTGCCAGCAGCTTATCTGCCGTGAACTACACCTTC. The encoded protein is CASSLSAVNYTF.

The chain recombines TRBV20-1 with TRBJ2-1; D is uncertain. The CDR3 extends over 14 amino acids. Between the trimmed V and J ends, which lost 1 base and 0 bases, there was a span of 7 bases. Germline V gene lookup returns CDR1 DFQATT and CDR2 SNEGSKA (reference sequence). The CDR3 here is CSARGDGSYNEQFF. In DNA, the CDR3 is TGCAGTGCTAGAGGAGACGGCTCCTACAATGAGCAGTTCTTC.